The source of this TCR beta chain is a study of CD8 T cells in ankylosing spondylitis. The V and J ends lost 4 bases and 3 bases respectively, with 12 bases between them. The CDR3 consists of 14 residues. This clonotype was counted many times. Its antigen remains unidentified. Quantitative 5'-RACE was performed with molecular barcodes, and it yielded the TCR beta libraries. One entry per CDR3 protein, called by TCRdb with MiXCR from the 5' RACE reads. The table records 240,000 or so distinct CDR3 sequences, approximately 9% of them present only once. Study results and caveats: Ankylosing spondylitis blood seemed to carry a telltale TCR beta motif made of about 8 highly homologous variants.

The clonotype originates from a male donor with ankylosing spondylitis or in good health (not recorded which). The chain has TRBV12-3 or TRBV12-4 and TRBJ1-1; TRBD1 might be the D (5 bases). Sequenced material: blood, either unsorted or a sorted T cell fraction (not recorded which). This CDR3 is CASSSSRGDTEAFF. CDR3 nucleotides: TGTGCCAGCAGTTCGAGTAGGGGAGACACTGAAGCTTTCTTT.